This T cell receptor (beta chain) stems from a study of cytomegalovirus exposure and HLA in healthy donors. As for the study in general: In a later analysis, it was reported that the roughly 120 validation repertoires had been produced on the same platform as the roughly 700 repertoires belonging to the first cohort. Overall study results and limits: A few CMV-associated chains were confirmed in vitro to be specific for CMV antigens. A list of roughly 160 TCR beta chains associated with cytomegalovirus was given.

It was the approximately 130-subject validation cohort, separate from the approximately 700-subject first cohort, to which the donors belonged. TCRdb's copy holds only in-frame clones and misses some; the assay was immunoSEQ multiplex PCR. The table lists 70,000 or so clones, less than 95% of them singletons, with 0.9% to 1.2% in the top ten. Details on this clone: The antigen is unknown.

Germline CDR1 reads MNHNY; CDR2 reads SVGAGI (reference sequence). Trimming took off 6 bases at V and 5 bases at J, with 13 bases between the two ends. The CDR3 loop spans 14 amino acids. This TCR came from a woman under 30 in good health and CMV-seronegative. Sequencing was performed on PBMCs. The V call is TRBV6-6, the J call TRBJ1-4; a possible D gene is TRBD1 (6 bases). CDR3 in amino acids: CASSSGQGNEKLFF. CDR3 sequence (DNA): TGTGCCAGCAGCTCGGGCCAGGGGAATGAAAAACTGTTTTTT.